These 29 T cell receptor beta chains were all obtained from the same sample, sequenced in a study of T cell responses to AZD1222 COVID-19 vaccine. The data were produced by immunoSEQ multiplex PCR, yet TCRdb's version contains in-frame clones alone and is incomplete. Counted here are some 66,000 clones, 89% occurring once; the ten biggest clones make up 25% to 35%. This material consisted of peripheral blood, taken 28 days after the second AZD1222 dose. The source of these receptors is an adult who received the AZD1222 COVID-19 vaccine.

The chain uses TRBV5-4 and TRBJ2-5; weak D call: TRBD1 (5 bases). The CDR3 length is 17 residues. With 4 bases removed from V and 2 bases from J, the gap between germline ends came to 21 bases. The germline V gene has CDR1 SGHNT and CDR2 YYREEE (reference sequence). CDR3 region: CASSRSGAQGSQETQYF. In nucleotides, the CDR3 is TGTGCCAGCAGCCGCTCAGGCGCCCAGGGTTCTCAAGAGACCCAGTACTTC.

The V gene is TRBV24-1, the J gene TRBJ2-3; TRBD2 agrees at 14 bases. The V gene's germline CDR1 is KGHDR and CDR2 SFDVKD. CDR3 size: 16 residues. Trimming took 4 bases from V and 4 from J; bases not matched to a gene: 3. In nucleotides, the CDR3 is TGTGCCACCAGTGAGGGACTAGCGGGAGAATCAGATACGCAGTATTTT. Protein sequence: CATSEGLAGESDTQYF.

This chain uses TRBV3-1 (or the pseudogene TRBV3-2) with TRBJ1-3, with D hard to call. V lost 0 bases to trimming and J lost 0 bases, with 6 bases between them. Germline CDR1 LGHDT, CDR2 YNNKEL (reference sequence). The CDR3 is made up of 15 amino acids. CDR3 amino acids: CASSQDSISGNTIYF. Here the CDR3 DNA reads TGTGCCAGCAGCCAAGATTCTATCTCTGGAAACACCATATATTTT.

The chain carries TRBV11-2 and TRBJ2-1; 10 bases align to TRBD2. The trim removed 3 bases at V and 3 bases at J, leaving 8 bases unmatched. The CDR3 loop spans 17 amino acids. Germline V gene data show CDR1 as SGHAT and CDR2 as FQNNGV. The CDR3: CASSFGASGSSYNEQFF. In DNA, the CDR3 is TGTGCCAGCAGCTTCGGGGCTAGCGGGAGCAGCTACAATGAGCAGTTCTTC.

This rearrangement joins TRBV5-1 to TRBJ1-1; TRBD1 agrees at 8 bases. This CDR3 contains 14 residues. The V and J ends lost 3 bases and 5 bases, in that order; junction bases with no gene match: 6. Per the germline V gene, CDR1 is SGHRS and CDR2 is YFSETQ. DNA for the CDR3: TGCGCCAGCAGCTCGCAGGGGGCACGGACTGAAGCTTTCTTT. This gives the protein CASSSQGARTEAFF.

The J gene is TRBJ1-1, the V gene TRBV28; no firm D call. The V gene's germline CDR1 is MDHEN and CDR2 SYDVKM. V was trimmed by 7 bases and J by 1 base, leaving 16 bases between them. There are 15 residues in the CDR3. Here the CDR3 DNA reads TGTGCCAGCACCTTGGCATTAAGGGAGAACACTGAAGCTTTCTTT. As protein: CASTLALRENTEAFF.

The rearrangement uses TRBV6-6 and TRBJ1-3; 7 positions agree with TRBD1. Germline loops: CDR1 MNHNY, CDR2 SVGAGI (reference sequence). V dropped 5 bases and J dropped 0; count of bases not matched to a gene: 7. The CDR3 loop spans 16 amino acids. This CDR3 is CASSRQGLNSGNTIYF. The CDR3 bases are TGTGCCAGCAGTCGACAGGGCTTAAACTCTGGAAACACCATATATTTT.

The CDR3 region is CASSKRRSTSYEQYF. As DNA, the CDR3 is TGTGCCAGCAGCAAACGACGGTCCACCTCCTACGAGCAGTACTTC. This rearrangement joins TRBV21-1 to TRBJ2-7. TRBV21-1 is deemed a pseudogene. CDR3 length equals 15 residues.

The chain joins TRBV2 to TRBJ2-5; D is uncertain. The V end was cut by 2 bases, the J end by 3 bases, with 10 bases between. This CDR3 spans 14 amino acids. Germline CDR1 and CDR2: SNHLY and FYNNEI. CDR3 loop: CASSELSVEETQYF. The CDR3 nucleotides read TGTGCCAGCAGTGAACTATCCGTGGAAGAGACCCAGTACTTC.

Turning to this clone: The germline gene is not matched at one end of the junction; a read error may be the cause. This chain links TRBV2 with TRBJ2-3; a weak D match, TRBD1 (6 bases). This CDR3 has 11 amino acids. In germline, CDR1 is SNHLY, CDR2 FYNNEI. This CDR3 is CASSESDRPGF. DNA of the CDR3: TGTGCCAGCAGTGAATCCGACAGGCCAGGTTTT.

The rearrangement uses TRBV7-2 and TRBJ1-1; the match to TRBD1 covers 8 bases. The J segment lost 5 bases and the V segment lost 2 bases, leaving 7 bases of the junction unmatched. CDR3 length: 15 residues. Germline-derived CDR1 and CDR2 are SGHTA and FQGNSA. CDR3 in DNA: TGTGCCAGCAGCTTACAGGTCCGGGACAGGACTGAAGCTTTCTTT. Protein product: CASSLQVRDRTEAFF.

The chain employs TRBV16 and TRBJ1-1; D perhaps matches TRBD1 (5 bases). The CDR3 totals 13 residues. Trimming removed 5 bases from V and 5 bases from J, with 12 bases in between. Germline assignment: CDR1 KGHSY and CDR2 FQNENV. CDR3 amino acids: CASSSGEGTEAFF. As DNA, the CDR3 is TGTGCCAGCAGCTCAGGAGAGGGGACTGAAGCTTTCTTT.

The V and J genes are TRBV9 and TRBJ2-1, with 7 bases matching TRBD2. V trimming: 4 bases; J trimming: 2 bases; junction bases outside the gene matches: 3. The V gene's germline CDR1 is SGDLS and CDR2 YYNGEE. CDR3 length: 14 amino acids. The CDR3: CASSKSGTYNEQFF. The CDR3 DNA reads as TGTGCCAGCAGCAAAAGCGGGACCTACAATGAGCAGTTCTTC.

Here the CDR3 reads CAWTGQGNLFEKLFF. The CDR3 DNA reads as TGTGCCTGGACGGGACAGGGCAATCTATTTGAAAAACTGTTTTTT. The chain uses TRBV30 and TRBJ1-4, with 9 positions matching TRBD1. This CDR3 is 15 amino acids long. The junction had 10 bases not matched to a gene; V was cut back by 4 bases and J by 7 bases. CDR1 is GTSNPN and CDR2 is SVGIG in the germline V gene (reference sequence).

The gene calls are TRBV7-9 and TRBJ2-7; 7 bases are shared with TRBD1. The length of the CDR3 is 12 residues. Looked up from germline, CDR1 is SEHNR and CDR2 is FQNEAQ (reference sequence). With V trimmed by 5 bases and J by 3 bases, 1 base remained unmatched. CDR3 in amino acids: CASSGDSYEQYF. CDR3 DNA: TGTGCCAGCAGCGGGGACAGCTACGAGCAGTACTTC.

The chain joins TRBV3-1 (or the pseudogene TRBV3-2) to TRBJ1-2, with 9 bases fitting TRBD1. Germline lookup yields CDR1 LGHDT and CDR2 YNNKEL (reference sequence). J gave up 7 bases and V 2 bases, and 17 bases lay outside the gene matches. This CDR3 comprises 18 residues. The DNA for the CDR3 is TGTGCCAGCAGCCAATCGGCGATTGCGGGACAGGGAGGGGTTGGCTACACCTTC. Translation: CASSQSAIAGQGGVGYTF.

This clone was observed a few times. V usage is TRBV6-6 and J usage is TRBJ2-5; no reliable D call. Trimming removed 5 bases at V and 3 bases at J, with 7 bases between. From germline, CDR1 is MNHNY and CDR2 SVGAGI (reference sequence). CDR3 size: 12 residues. CDR3 sequence reads: CASSPREETQYF. CDR3 bases: TGTGCCAGCAGTCCAAGAGAAGAGACCCAGTACTTC.

This chain joins TRBV3-1 (or the pseudogene TRBV3-2) and TRBJ1-5; TRBD1 matches 8 bases. Germline loops: CDR1 LGHDT, CDR2 YNNKEL (reference sequence). Losses at the gene ends were 1 base for V and 7 bases for J; bases not matched to a gene: 3. CDR3 size: 14 residues. The CDR3 protein is CASSQAGGGQPQHF. The CDR3 DNA reads TGTGCCAGCAGCCAAGCAGGGGGCGGACAGCCCCAGCATTTT.

This chain joins TRBV10-2 and TRBJ1-5, with D tentatively TRBD1 (5 bases). CDR3 length: 15 residues. Trimming stripped 8 bases from V and 0 bases from J, with 14 bases between. The germline CDR1 and CDR2 sequences are WSHSY and SAAADI. Written as DNA, the CDR3 is TGCGCCAGCGGCCTGCAGGGAAATAGCAATCAGCCCCAGCATTTT. This translates into CASGLQGNSNQPQHF.

V gene TRBV11-2 combines with J gene TRBJ2-5; TRBD2 is a possible D gene (6 bases). CDR3 length equals 13 residues. In germline, CDR1 is SGHAT, CDR2 FQNNGV. The germline V and J ends were trimmed by 2 bases and 3 bases, with 7 bases remaining between them. In nucleotides, the CDR3 is TGTGCCAGCAGCTTAACGGGGGAAGAGACCCAGTACTTC. Its protein is CASSLTGEETQYF. Variable domain in full (rest from reference TRBV11-2 and TRBJ2-5): EAGVAQSPRYKIIEKRQSVAFWCNPISGHATLYWYQQILGQGPKLLIQFQNNGVVDDSQLPKDRFSAERLKGVDSTLKIQPAKLEDSAVYLCASSLTGEETQYFGPGTRLLVL.

V and J are TRBV11-1 and TRBJ2-7, with D maybe TRBD2 (6 bases). The CDR3 length is 15 residues. Germline CDR1 and CDR2: SGHAT and FQDESV (reference sequence). The ends were cut back, 1 base at V and 4 bases at J, with 14 bases in the middle. This chain's CDR3 is CASSLVGLASYEQYF. CDR3 nucleotides: TGTGCCAGCAGCTTAGTAGGCCTAGCGAGTTACGAGCAGTACTTC. The variable domain in full, with the rest retrieved from reference TRBV11-1 and TRBJ2-7, is EAEVAQSPRYKITEKSQAVAFWCDPISGHATLYWYRQILGQGPELLVQFQDESVVDDSQLPKDRFSAERLKGVDSTLKIQPAELGDSAMYLCASSLVGLASYEQYFGPGTRLTVT.

The genes are TRBV28 and TRBJ1-5, with 9 positions matching TRBD1. This CDR3 comprises 15 residues. The V gene's germline CDR1 is MDHEN and CDR2 SYDVKM. Trimming removed 8 bases from V and 0 bases from J; junction bases left unmatched: 5. CDR3 sequence: CASSGQGRSNQPQHF. The CDR3 coding sequence is TGTGCCAGCTCGGGACAGGGTCGTAGCAATCAGCCCCAGCATTTT.

The chain joins TRBV28 to TRBJ2-7; perhaps TRBD1 as D (7 bases). The CDR3 is 16 residues long. The V gene lost 6 bases and the J gene lost 7 bases, with 25 bases spanning the gap. Germline V gene lookup returns CDR1 MDHEN and CDR2 SYDVKM. The CDR3 protein is CASRSPSQGGLGEQYF. CDR3 coding DNA: TGTGCCAGCAGAAGCCCCTCGCAGGGGGGATTGGGGGAGCAGTACTTC.

This sequence joins TRBV6-6 and TRBJ1-3, with 8 positions matching TRBD1. The germline CDR1 and CDR2 sequences are MNHNY and SVGAGI (reference sequence). The junction had 2 bases not matched to a gene; V was cut back by 4 bases and J by 6 bases. The CDR3 is 13 residues long. In DNA form, the CDR3 reads TGTGCCAGCAGTTTGACAGGGGTAAACACCATATATTTT. Amino acid sequence: CASSLTGVNTIYF.

Only a few counts were recorded for this clone. This sequence joins TRBV5-1 and TRBJ1-1, with D unresolved. Per the germline V gene, CDR1 is SGHRS and CDR2 is YFSETQ. Trimming shortened V by 4 bases and J by 7 bases, and 11 bases separated the two germline ends. The CDR3 sequence is 12 residues long. CDR3 residues: CASSLDRFEAFF. In nucleotides, the CDR3 is TGCGCCAGCAGCCTGGACCGTTTTGAAGCTTTCTTT.

The chain recombines TRBV9 with TRBJ2-2; 9 nucleotides agree with TRBD2. The CDR3 covers 15 residues. J lost 5 bases, V lost 4 bases, and 6 bases had no gene match. Germline loops: CDR1 SGDLS, CDR2 YYNGEE. CDR3 region: CASSLSGSKTGELFF. For the CDR3, the DNA is TGTGCCAGCAGCCTTAGCGGGAGTAAGACCGGGGAGCTGTTTTTT. The whole variable domain, remainder taken from reference TRBV9 and TRBJ2-2, is DSGVTQTPKHLITATGQRVTLRCSPRSGDLSVYWYQQSLDQGLQFLIQYYNGEERAKGNILERFSAQQFPDLHSELNLSSLELGDSALYFCASSLSGSKTGELFFGEGSRLTVL.

The DNA for the CDR3 is TGTGCCAGTAGCGCGATCCTAGGCGAGCAGTACTTC. It is translated as CASSAILGEQYF. The genes are TRBV19 and TRBJ2-7; D is ambiguous. The CDR3 is made up of 12 amino acids. Trimming shortened V by 6 bases and J by 6 bases, and 12 bases separated the two germline ends. Germline assignment: CDR1 LNHDA and CDR2 SQIVND (reference sequence).

V is TRBV19 and J is TRBJ1-2; D is possibly TRBD1 (5 bases). The V gene's germline CDR1 is LNHDA and CDR2 SQIVND (reference sequence). Between the trimmed V and J ends, which lost 5 bases and 7 bases, there was a span of 17 bases. The CDR3 has 14 amino acids. CDR3 in amino acids: CASSPPEGAGGYTF. The CDR3 nucleotides are TGTGCCAGTAGTCCCCCGGAAGGGGCTGGTGGCTACACCTTC.

The V and J genes are TRBV7-8 and TRBJ1-1; 7 bases align to TRBD1. J lost 12 bases, V lost 5 bases, and 12 bases had no gene match. This CDR3 region has 13 residues. The V gene's germline CDR1 is SGHVS and CDR2 FQNEAQ. Written as DNA, the CDR3 is TGTGCCAGCAGCCCCGGGACAGTCCCCGGGTCTTTCTTT. Protein product: CASSPGTVPGSFF.